The T cell receptor (beta chain) under discussion was sequenced for a study of blood T cell repertoires in COVID-19. At the level of the study: Acute and convalescent COVID-19 samples came from the United States, Italy and Spain. In each case, the material was cDNA or gDNA derived from T cells, B-cell-depleted T cells, or PBMCs.

The trim removed 2 bases at V and 2 bases at J, leaving 0 bases unmatched. This CDR3 contains 15 residues. The germline CDR1 and CDR2 sequences are LGHDT and YNNKEL (reference sequence). As processed by the authors: Reference gene primer amplification yielded estimated nucleated cell counts. Repertoires were generated with immunoSEQ multiplex PCR, while TCRdb's copy carries only in-frame clones and drops some. That table supplies the V and J calls and clone size; D and trimming were determined from the DNA. The data show more than 20,000 clones, roughly 86% seen once. The V call is TRBV3-1 (or the pseudogene TRBV3-2), the J call TRBJ2-2, with 9 positions matching TRBD1. The source material was peripheral blood. The clonotype comes from a human donor with active COVID-19. The donor label of this sample is uncertain. For the CDR3, the DNA is TGTGCCAGCAGCCAAACAGGGGGCAACACCGGGGAGCTGTTTTTT. Its protein is CASSQTGGNTGELFF.